The next 32 T cell receptor beta chains were all read from a single sample in a study of blood T cell repertoires in COVID-19. Repertoires were generated with immunoSEQ multiplex PCR, while TCRdb's copy carries only in-frame clones and drops some. The table has 90,000 to 150,000 clones, 75% to 90% seen once. Specimen: peripheral blood. The receptors stem from a human donor in a cohort sampled during active COVID-19.

J is TRBJ2-5 and V is TRBV27; D gene unclear. CDR3 size: 12 residues. In germline, CDR1 is MNHEY, CDR2 SMNVEV (reference sequence). The V gene lost 3 bases and the J gene lost 4 bases, with 6 bases spanning the gap. The CDR3 bases are TGTGCCAGCAGTTTCGTCGGAGAGACCCAGTACTTC. This encodes CASSFVGETQYF.

This chain links TRBV9 with TRBJ1-1, with D tentatively TRBD1 (5 bases). V lost 0 bases and J 8 bases, leaving 11 bases between the germline ends. Germline-derived CDR1 and CDR2 are SGDLS and YYNGEE. The CDR3 spans 13 residues. For the CDR3, the DNA is TGTGCCAGCAGCGTAGGCGGAGGGGACGAAGCTTTCTTT. Encoded protein: CASSVGGGDEAFF.

The rearrangement uses TRBV5-1 and TRBJ2-5; 7 positions match TRBD1. V dropped 4 bases and J dropped 3; count of bases not matched to a gene: 6. The CDR3 totals 14 residues. Per germline, CDR1 SGHRS and CDR2 YFSETQ. CDR3 protein: CASSPGQLEETQYF. The CDR3 coding sequence is TGCGCCAGCAGCCCGGGACAGTTGGAAGAGACCCAGTACTTC.

The V gene is TRBV4-1, the J gene TRBJ1-2, with D uncertain. The length of the CDR3 is 15 residues. Trimming left V 5 bases short and J 8 bases short, with 21 bases between. Germline CDR1 MGHRA, CDR2 YSYEKL. DNA of the CDR3: TGCGCCAGCAGCTCTTCGACACAAGGGAGAGGAGGCTACACCTTC. It yields the protein CASSSSTQGRGGYTF.

The chain carries TRBV27 and TRBJ1-4, with TRBD1 matching over 9 bases. Germline V gives CDR1 MNHEY, CDR2 SMNVEV (reference sequence). Trimming cost V 7 bases and J 8 bases; bases outside gene matches: 5. CDR3 length: 13 amino acids. CDR3 nucleotide sequence: TGTGCCAGCAAACAGGGGGCTGAGGAAAAACTGTTTTTT. It is translated as CASKQGAEEKLFF.

This clone was counted once. This chain uses TRBV28 with TRBJ1-1; D possibly corresponds to TRBD1 (6 bases). This CDR3 contains 15 residues. Germline CDR1 is MDHEN and CDR2 is SYDVKM. V was pared by 1 base and J by 8 bases, with 17 bases between. CDR3: CASSLSGGGSSEAFF. In DNA, the CDR3 is TGTGCCAGCAGTTTATCGGGGGGCGGCTCCTCCGAAGCTTTCTTT. The entire variable domain, with the rest obtained from reference TRBV28 and TRBJ1-1, is as follows: DVKVTQSSRYLVKRTGEKVFLECVQDMDHENMFWYRQDPGLGLRLIYFSYDVKMKEKGDIPEGYSVSREKKERFSLILESASTNQTSMYLCASSLSGGGSSEAFFGQGTRLTVV.

The V gene is TRBV7-9, the J gene TRBJ2-5, with 11 bases aligning to TRBD1. V dropped 3 bases and J dropped 6; count of bases not matched to a gene: 9. The CDR3 runs to 16 residues. Germline values: CDR1 SEHNR, CDR2 FQNEAQ (reference sequence). Here the CDR3 reads CASSLNPDRGQKTQYF. The CDR3, as DNA: TGTGCCAGCAGCTTGAACCCGGACAGGGGGCAAAAGACCCAGTACTTC.

This chain links TRBV19 with TRBJ2-7, with 12 bases fitting TRBD2. Trimming at V came to 8 bases and at J to 3 bases, leaving 11 bases not matched to a gene. Germline V CDR1 and CDR2: LNHDA, SQIVND (reference sequence). The CDR3 is made up of 16 amino acids. The CDR3 sequence is CASSPRGLAGFYEQYF. The CDR3 DNA reads as TGTGCCAGTTCCCCTCGCGGACTAGCGGGGTTCTACGAGCAGTACTTC.

The gene calls are TRBV28 and TRBJ2-2; TRBD2 matches at 10 bases. The V segment lost 3 bases and the J segment 7 bases; nucleotides outside the gene matches: 8. Germline V gene data show CDR1 as MDHEN and CDR2 as SYDVKM. This CDR3 has 16 residues. CDR3 nucleotides: TGTGCCAGCAGTTTTCTAGCGGGAGATTTTGGCGGGGAGCTGTTTTTT. Its protein product is CASSFLAGDFGGELFF.

The chain is built from TRBV19 and TRBJ1-6; D unclear. Germline V lookup: CDR1 LNHDA, CDR2 SQIVND (reference sequence). CDR3 length: 15 amino acids. V dropped 0 bases and J dropped 7 bases, with 10 bases sitting between them. In nucleotides, the CDR3 is TGTGCCAGTAGTATAGACCCGCCTGAGAATTCACCCCTCCACTTT. The encoded protein is CASSIDPPENSPLHF.

The chain recombines TRBV27 with TRBJ2-7; 10 bases are a match to TRBD1. Germline trimming cut 4 bases from V and 2 bases from J; bases unmatched to any gene: 5. Germline V gene lookup returns CDR1 MNHEY and CDR2 SMNVEV (reference sequence). This CDR3 contains 15 residues. The CDR3 protein is CASSSRTGGTYEQYF. The CDR3 region has the DNA TGTGCCAGCAGTTCCAGGACAGGGGGTACCTACGAGCAGTACTTC.

This chain connects TRBV27 to TRBJ1-4; TRBD1 is a possible D gene (6 bases). V was cut by 2 bases and J by 8 bases, with 12 bases left in between. CDR1 and CDR2 from the germline V gene are MNHEY and SMNVEV (reference sequence). The CDR3 length is 14 residues. CDR3 residues: CASSLDRWSEKLFF. The CDR3 DNA reads TGTGCCAGCAGTTTAGACAGGTGGTCCGAAAAACTGTTTTTT.

The rearrangement uses TRBV5-8 and TRBJ2-1, with 8 bases lining up with TRBD1. J lost 2 bases, V lost 0 bases, and 1 base had no gene match. CDR1 is SGHTS, CDR2 YDEGEE, per germline. CDR3 size: 15 residues. CDR3 loop: CASSLGTGTYNEQFF. The CDR3 DNA reads TGTGCCAGCAGCTTGGGGACAGGGACCTACAATGAGCAGTTCTTC.

This chain links TRBV5-1 with TRBJ1-1, with 8 bases identical to TRBD1. CDR1 and CDR2 (germline): SGHRS, YFSETQ. The CDR3 has 15 amino acids. Germline trimming cut 4 bases from V and 2 bases from J; bases unmatched to any gene: 7. DNA for the CDR3: TGCGCCAGCAGCCAAGCCGGACAGGGTAACACTGAAGCTTTCTTT. Residues: CASSQAGQGNTEAFF.

About this clone itself: The sample carries other DNA sequences with the same CDR3. The chain uses TRBV2 and TRBJ2-3, with 10 positions matching TRBD2. Germline V lookup: CDR1 SNHLY, CDR2 FYNNEI. V trimming: 6 bases; J trimming: 1 base; junction bases outside the gene matches: 1. The CDR3 is made up of 14 amino acids. Written as DNA, the CDR3 is TGTGCCAGCAGGGGGACTAGCGGCACAGATACGCAGTATTTT. It specifies CASRGTSGTDTQYF.

The chain carries TRBV14 and TRBJ1-1; 8 bases are shared with TRBD1. The V gene's germline CDR1 is SGHDN and CDR2 FVKESK. V lost 4 bases to trimming and J lost 1 base; unmatched junction nucleotides: 14. The CDR3 has 18 amino acids. The CDR3 here is CASSPQRPGTGTNTEAFF. Here the CDR3 DNA reads TGTGCCAGCAGCCCCCAACGTCCCGGGACAGGAACGAACACTGAAGCTTTCTTT. Looking up the rest from reference TRBV14 and TRBJ1-1 gives the full variable domain: EAGVTQFPSHSVIEKGQTVTLRCDPISGHDNLYWYRRVMGKEIKFLLHFVKESKQDESGMPNNRFLAERTGGTYSTLKVQPAELEDSGVYFCASSPQRPGTGTNTEAFFGQGTRLTVV.

This clone is a singleton in its sample. This sequence joins TRBV9 and TRBJ2-1; 7 bases match TRBD2. The CDR3 spans 16 residues. With 0 bases clipped from V and 1 base from J, the junction kept 4 bases outside the gene matches. CDR1 and CDR2 from the germline V gene are SGDLS and YYNGEE. The CDR3 region is CASSVGGGGSYNEQFF. DNA of the CDR3: TGTGCCAGCAGCGTAGGAGGCGGGGGTTCCTACAATGAGCAGTTCTTC.

The chain combines TRBV12-3 or TRBV12-4 with TRBJ1-2, with 8 bases matching TRBD1. The CDR3 sequence is 13 residues long. V shed 8 bases, J shed 4 bases, and the junction held 6 bases outside the gene matches. The CDR3 loop is CASSRTGLYGYTF. The CDR3 DNA reads TGTGCCAGCTCAAGGACAGGGCTCTATGGCTACACCTTC.

V and J are TRBV5-1 and TRBJ2-1, with TRBD2 identical over 9 bases. The CDR3 consists of 15 residues. The germline V gene encodes CDR1 SGHRS and CDR2 YFSETQ. Trimming cost V 0 bases and J 9 bases; bases outside gene matches: 7. CDR3: CASSLGRGGRGEQFF. DNA for the CDR3: TGCGCCAGCAGCTTGGGGCGGGGGGGCCGTGGTGAGCAGTTCTTC.

The V call is TRBV6-5, the J call TRBJ1-2; possible D gene TRBD1, 6 bases. This CDR3 has 15 residues. The V gene's germline CDR1 is MNHEY and CDR2 SVGAGI. Deletions cut 6 bases from V and 8 bases from J, with 22 bases between. CDR3 bases: TGTGCCAGCAGCCCCCAGCGGACAGACGTAAGCGGCTACACCTTC. Amino acid sequence: CASSPQRTDVSGYTF.

The chain uses TRBV12-3 or TRBV12-4 and TRBJ1-4, with D tentatively TRBD1 (6 bases). V dropped 6 bases and J dropped 8 bases, with 13 bases sitting between them. The CDR3 is 13 residues long. CDR3 in amino acids: CASRGTGFEKLFF. DNA of the CDR3: TGTGCCAGCAGGGGAACAGGGTTCGAAAAACTGTTTTTT.

This clone was detected a few times. The chain is built from TRBV6-5 and TRBJ2-7; D perhaps matches TRBD2 (6 bases). The V end lost 6 bases, the J end lost 2 bases, and 8 bases lay between the germline ends. Germline values: CDR1 MNHEY, CDR2 SVGAGI. The CDR3 spans 12 residues. CDR3 loop: CASRASAYEQYF. As DNA, the CDR3 is TGTGCCAGCAGGGCTAGCGCCTACGAGCAGTACTTC.

CDR3: CASSQPPGLAVQETQYF. CDR3 DNA: TGCGCCAGCAGCCAGCCCCCGGGACTAGCGGTGCAAGAGACCCAGTACTTC. This chain joins TRBV4-1 and TRBJ2-5; 11 bases map to TRBD2. Germline CDR1 is MGHRA and CDR2 is YSYEKL. The CDR3 has 17 residues. After removal of 3 bases from V and 2 bases from J, the junction contained 8 bases not matched to a gene.

The genes are TRBV10-2 and TRBJ1-1, with 8 bases that match TRBD1. The germline CDR1 and CDR2 sequences are WSHSY and SAAADI. The V gene end was trimmed by 3 bases and the J gene end by 2 bases; junction bases not matched to a gene: 2. The CDR3 length is 14 residues. The DNA of the CDR3 is TGCGCCAGCAGTGATGGGACAGGAAACACTGAAGCTTTCTTT. Translated: CASSDGTGNTEAFF.

DNA of the CDR3: TGTGCCAGTAGTATCGCCGGGACAGGGGGCGCGGGTGAGCAGTTCTTC. It yields the protein CASSIAGTGGAGEQFF. The chain uses TRBV19 and TRBJ2-1; 12 bases map to TRBD1. The V and J ends lost 3 bases and 9 bases, in that order; junction bases with no gene match: 9. There are 16 residues in the CDR3. CDR1 LNHDA and CDR2 SQIVND come from the germline V gene (reference sequence).

The chain employs TRBV7-9 and TRBJ1-5; no clear D gene. Germline assignment: CDR1 SEHNR and CDR2 FQNEAQ (reference sequence). Trimming cost V 6 bases and J 4 bases, with 13 bases left between them. The CDR3 length is 14 residues. The CDR3 reads CASSLTYDNQPQHF. The CDR3 nucleotides are TGTGCCAGCAGTCTCACATATGATAATCAGCCCCAGCATTTT.

This chain connects TRBV30 to TRBJ1-2; the D is unclear. V was trimmed by 2 bases and J by 4 bases, leaving 5 bases between them. CDR1 and CDR2 (germline): GTSNPN, SVGIG (reference sequence). This CDR3 is built from 11 residues. CDR3 residues: CAWSRGYGYTF. For the CDR3, the DNA is TGTGCCTGGAGTCGGGGCTATGGCTACACCTTC. Combining the CDR3 with reference TRBV30 and TRBJ1-2 gives the whole variable domain SQTIHQWPATLVQPVGSPLSLECTVEGTSNPNLYWYRQAAGRGLQLLFYSVGIGQISSEVPQNLSASRPQDRQFILSSKKLLLSDSGFYLCAWSRGYGYTFGSGTRLTVV.

The rearrangement joins TRBV18 to TRBJ1-5; D is possibly TRBD1 (5 bases). The CDR3 has 14 amino acids. V was shortened by 5 bases and J by 5 bases, with 13 bases between the two germline ends. CDR1 and CDR2 (germline): KGHSH, LQKENI. The DNA for the CDR3 is TGTGCCAGCTCAGCGGCGGGGCAGGATCAGCCCCAGCATTTT. Its protein is CASSAAGQDQPQHF.

The sample holds a few counts of this clone. The chain has TRBV7-7 and TRBJ2-2; 7 nucleotides line up with TRBD2. V shed 5 bases and J 4 bases; nucleotides not matched to a gene: 16. Per the germline V gene, CDR1 is SSHAT and CDR2 is FNYEAQ (reference sequence). The CDR3 runs 18 residues. The CDR3 protein is CASSPAKTGLTLTGELFF. CDR3 DNA: TGTGCCAGCAGCCCCGCTAAAACGGGACTAACCCTCACCGGGGAGCTGTTTTTT.

In its sample, this clone was seen once. The V and J genes are TRBV5-1 and TRBJ2-7, with a possible D match to TRBD1 (7 bases). V lost 0 bases to trimming and J lost 0 bases, with 16 bases between them. The CDR3 spans 17 residues. Germline V gene lookup returns CDR1 SGHRS and CDR2 YFSETQ. CDR3 region: CASSLVKQGGHSYEQYF. The CDR3 DNA sequence: TGCGCCAGCAGCTTGGTGAAGCAGGGGGGCCACTCCTACGAGCAGTACTTC. Full variable domain (rest looked up from reference TRBV5-1 and TRBJ2-7): KAGVTQTPRYLIKTRGQQVTLSCSPISGHRSVSWYQQTPGQGLQFLFEYFSETQRNKGNFPGRFSGRQFSNSRSEMNVSTLELGDSALYLCASSLVKQGGHSYEQYFGPGTRLTVT.

The chain employs TRBV11-3 and TRBJ2-7; D is undetermined. Trimming stripped 5 bases from V and 3 bases from J, with 8 bases between. Per the germline V gene, CDR1 is SGHNT and CDR2 is YENEEA. CDR3 length: 12 residues. CDR3 in amino acids: CASSTDGYEQYF. The CDR3 DNA sequence: TGTGCCAGCAGCACAGACGGCTACGAGCAGTACTTC.

This chain uses TRBV12-5 with TRBJ1-1; D is undetermined. Germline CDR1 and CDR2: LGHNT and FRNRAP. V shed 3 bases and J shed 0 bases, with 20 bases lying between them. The CDR3 runs 18 residues. The CDR3 region has the DNA TGTGCTAGTGGTTTAATTCAGGTGACGAACTTTCTGAACACTGAAGCTTTCTTT. Its translation: CASGLIQVTNFLNTEAFF.